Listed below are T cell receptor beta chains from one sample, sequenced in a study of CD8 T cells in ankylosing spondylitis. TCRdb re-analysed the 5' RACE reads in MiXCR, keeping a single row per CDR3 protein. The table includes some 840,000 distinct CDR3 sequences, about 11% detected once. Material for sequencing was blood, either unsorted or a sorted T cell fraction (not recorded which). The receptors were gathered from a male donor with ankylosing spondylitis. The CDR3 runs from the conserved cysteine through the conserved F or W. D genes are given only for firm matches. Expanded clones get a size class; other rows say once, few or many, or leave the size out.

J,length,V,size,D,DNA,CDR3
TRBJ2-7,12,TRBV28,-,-,TGTGCCAGCAGCACGTTAGGGTACGAGCAGTACTTC,CASSTLGYEQYF
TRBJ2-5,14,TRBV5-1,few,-,TGCGCCAGCAGCATATTGGACGGGAAAGAGACCCAGTACTTC,CASSILDGKETQYF
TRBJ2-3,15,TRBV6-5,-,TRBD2,TGTGCCAGCAGTTACGTTCAGGGAGGGGAAGATACGCAGTATTTT,CASSYVQGGEDTQYF
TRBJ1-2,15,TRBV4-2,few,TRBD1,TGTGCCAGCAGCCAACCCATAGGACAGGGGCATGGCTACACCTTC,CASSQPIGQGHGYTF
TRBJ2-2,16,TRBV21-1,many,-,TGTGCCAGCAGCCCTCGGACAGGGTCGAACACCGGGGAGCTGTTTTTT,CASSPRTGSNTGELFF
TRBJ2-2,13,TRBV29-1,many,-,TGCAGCGTCCGTTTAGTTTGGTCCGGGGAGCTGTTTTTT,CSVRLVWSGELFF
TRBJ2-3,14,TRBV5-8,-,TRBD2,TGTGCCAGCAGCTTGGTAGCGGGGAGGTCTACGCAGTATTTT,CASSLVAGRSTQYF
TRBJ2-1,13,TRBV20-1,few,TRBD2,TGCAGACTAACTAGCGGGGGGCCCCATGAGCAGTTCTTC,CRLTSGGPHEQFF
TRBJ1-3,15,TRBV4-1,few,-,TGCGCCAGCAGCCGCCTGAGGGTTGGGGGAAACACCATATATTTT,CASSRLRVGGNTIYF
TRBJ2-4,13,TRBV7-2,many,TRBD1,TGTGCCAGCAGCATTACAGGGGCGAACATTCAGTACTTC,CASSITGANIQYF
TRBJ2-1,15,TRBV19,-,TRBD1,TGTGCCAGTAGTATGGGACAGTTATCTGCGAATGAGCAGTTCTTC,CASSMGQLSANEQFF
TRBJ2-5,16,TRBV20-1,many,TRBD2,TGCAGTGCAACGGGACTAGCGGGATCCGTCGGTACGACCCAGTACTTC,CSATGLAGSVGTTQYF
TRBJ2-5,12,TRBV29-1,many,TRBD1,TGCAGCGTCGGGACAGGTCAAGAGACCCAGTACTTC,CSVGTGQETQYF
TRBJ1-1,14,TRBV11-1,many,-,TGTGCCAGCAGCCCCCAAATAGGGATCACTGAAGCTTTCTTT,CASSPQIGITEAFF